This TCR beta chain was found in a study of T cell responses to AZD1222 COVID-19 vaccine (dated by TCRdb to the early 2020s). About the study as a whole: AZD1222 recipients with second doses at about 4 weeks or about 12 weeks were pooled, because spike-specific TCR depth and breadth did not differ between schedules. A total of 230 to 250 trial participants underwent TCR sequencing, of whom about 210 received two doses of AZD1222 and approximately 25 received two doses of the MenACWY control vaccine. Enrollment into the trials was organized by age into subgroups of 18-55, 56-69 and 70-plus years, and those subgroups contained about 160, 30 and 59 TCR-sequenced participants, respectively. Study-level results and caveats: The 56-69-year group was small, and its depth increase did not reach significance, likely because of low power. The whole spike protein was spanned by vaccine-associated CD4 TCRs, and dominant responses were seen in regions 160-218 and 743-854. Participants were mostly white British, with more females than males. The authors suggested clonal diversity may have been underestimated. Because no samples from the day 14 peak response were available, repertoires could be characterized only after the peak T cell response. Epitopes outside the regions mutated in the B.1.351 and B.1.1.7 variants were reportedly recognized by nearly half of the unique spike-specific TCRs. Conclusions about previously exposed vaccinees are limited because only 6 or 7 AZD1222 recipients were SARS-CoV-2 seropositive at baseline. After two AZD1222 doses, both the breadth and the depth of spike-specific TCRs were significantly higher than at day 0 and than in MenACWY recipients.

The CDR3 regions of human TCRbeta chains were subjected to immunosequencing. The paper's data handling went like this. TCRs in the repertoires were compared against a reference library of SARS-CoV-2-specific TCRs that had been generated with the MIRA antigen-specificity platform. Breadth was defined as the fraction of unique TCRs that were SARS-CoV-2-associated, and depth was defined as the fraction of total T cells that were SARS-CoV-2-associated. Each spike-specific TCR was assigned to its reactive spike region and to a CD4 or CD8 class using the MIRA data. Log10-transformed breadth and depth values were compared by one-way ANOVA with Sidak's multiple comparisons tests. TCRdb took this table from immuneACCESS and kept in-frame rearrangements with V and J called. Such tables lack part of the clones; where checked against another copy, unresolved V genes explain under half of the gap, and the rest is unexplained. V, J and clone size derive from that table, while D and trimming were established from the DNA sequence. The sample table records about 160,000 clones; 88% of these occur just once. The top ten clones comprise more than 5.5% of the sample.

A remark on this clone: Its cognate antigen has yet to be identified. Base qualities were left out, and no much larger clone turns up one base away.

Measured from the cysteine to the phenylalanine, the CDR3 is 14 residues long. Solely the CDR3 DNA is kept, with 42 bases framed from the first base. CDR1 and CDR2, per the germline V gene, are MNHEY and SVGAGI. The junction carries 15 bases between V and J, which are trimmed by 6 bases and 3 bases respectively. Read against the paper, the sample's time point label means: baseline before first vaccination. Samples from vaccinated people were obtained from the UK trials COV001 and COV002, which included a single-blind randomized controlled phase 2/3 trial of AZD1222 (ChAdOx1 nCoV-19) in healthy adults. For TCRbeta chain sequencing, PBMC samples were collected from trial participants at day 0 and at day 28 after the second dose.

The specimen was peripheral blood, collected on day 0 of AZD1222 vaccination. This clonotype was obtained from an adult in good health. Recombination linked TRBV6-5 to TRBJ2-7; the D gene is not confidently resolved. CDR3 region: CASRKGQMHYEQYF. The sequence in DNA is TGTGCCAGCAGAAAGGGTCAGATGCACTACGAGCAGTACTTC.